This T cell receptor beta chain derives from a study of T cell responses to AZD1222 COVID-19 vaccine. The CDR3 contains 11 residues. CDR1 is SNHLY, CDR2 FYNNEI, per germline. The V segment lost 11 bases and the J segment 8 bases; nucleotides outside the gene matches: 3. Whole-study findings and limits: Repertoires were sampled only after the peak T cell response.

Repertoires were generated with immunoSEQ multiplex PCR, while TCRdb's copy carries only in-frame clones and drops some. The table records under 100,000 clones, roughly 90% of them present only once. On this clone itself: As yet, its antigen is unknown.

This TCR derives from an adult in good health. J is TRBJ1-6 and V is TRBV2; 7 bases align to TRBD1. Here the sequenced sample was peripheral blood, taken on day 0 of AZD1222 vaccination. The CDR3 nucleotides are TGTGCCTACAGGGGAGATTCACCCCTCCACTTT. As protein: CAYRGDSPLHF.